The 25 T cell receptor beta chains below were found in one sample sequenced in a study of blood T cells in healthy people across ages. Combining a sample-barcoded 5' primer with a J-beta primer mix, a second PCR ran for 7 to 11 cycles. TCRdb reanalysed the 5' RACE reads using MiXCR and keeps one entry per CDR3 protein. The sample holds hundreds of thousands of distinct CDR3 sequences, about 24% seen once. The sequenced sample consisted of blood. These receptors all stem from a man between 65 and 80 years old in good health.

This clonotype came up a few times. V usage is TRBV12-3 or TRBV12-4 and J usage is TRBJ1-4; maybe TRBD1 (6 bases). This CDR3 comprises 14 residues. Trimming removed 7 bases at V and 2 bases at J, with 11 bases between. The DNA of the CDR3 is TGTGCCAGCACCAGGACAGCGACTAATGAAAAACTGTTTTTT. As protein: CASTRTATNEKLFF.

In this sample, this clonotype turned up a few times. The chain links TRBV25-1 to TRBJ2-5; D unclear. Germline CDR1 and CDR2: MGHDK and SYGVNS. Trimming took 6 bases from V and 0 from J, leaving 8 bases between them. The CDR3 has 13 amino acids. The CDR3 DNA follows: TGTGCCAGCAGCGGACGTCACCAAGAGACCCAGTACTTC. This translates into CASSGRHQETQYF.

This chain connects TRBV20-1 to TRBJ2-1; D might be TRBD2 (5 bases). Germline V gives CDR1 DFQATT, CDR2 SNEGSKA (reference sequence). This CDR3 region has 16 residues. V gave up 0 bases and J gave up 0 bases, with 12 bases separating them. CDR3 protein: CSARDSERSSYNEQFF. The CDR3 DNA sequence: TGCAGTGCTAGAGATAGCGAGCGCTCCTCCTACAATGAGCAGTTCTTC.

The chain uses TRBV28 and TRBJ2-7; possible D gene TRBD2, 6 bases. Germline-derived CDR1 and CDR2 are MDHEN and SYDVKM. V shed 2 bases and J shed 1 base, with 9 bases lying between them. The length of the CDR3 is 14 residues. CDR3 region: CASSLQLASYEQYF. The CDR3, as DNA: TGTGCCAGCAGTTTACAACTAGCATCCTACGAGCAGTACTTC.

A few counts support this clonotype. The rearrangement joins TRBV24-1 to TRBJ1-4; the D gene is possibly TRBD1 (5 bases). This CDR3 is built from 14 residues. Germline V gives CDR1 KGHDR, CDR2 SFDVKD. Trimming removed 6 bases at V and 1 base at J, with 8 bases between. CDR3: CATSRGGTNEKLFF. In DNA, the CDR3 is TGTGCCACCAGTCGCGGGGGAACTAATGAAAAACTGTTTTTT.

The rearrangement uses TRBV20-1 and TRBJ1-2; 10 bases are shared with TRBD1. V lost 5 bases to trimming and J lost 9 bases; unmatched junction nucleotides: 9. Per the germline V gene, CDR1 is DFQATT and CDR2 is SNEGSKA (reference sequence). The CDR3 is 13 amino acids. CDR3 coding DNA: TGCAGTGCTGACCAGACAGGGGGCGTTCGCTACACCTTC. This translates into CSADQTGGVRYTF.

The CDR3: CASTGGTGVAFF. CDR3 nucleotide sequence: TGTGCCAGCACCGGCGGGACAGGGGTCGCTTTCTTT. The chain is built from TRBV3-1 and TRBJ1-1; 10 nucleotides line up with TRBD1. Germline V CDR1 and CDR2: LGHDT, YNNKEL (reference sequence). The V and J ends lost 7 bases and 11 bases, in that order; junction bases with no gene match: 7. The CDR3 has 12 residues.

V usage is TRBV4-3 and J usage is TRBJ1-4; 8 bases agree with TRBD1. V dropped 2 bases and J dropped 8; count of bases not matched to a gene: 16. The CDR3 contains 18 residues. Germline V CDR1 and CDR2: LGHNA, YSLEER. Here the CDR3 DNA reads TGCGCCAGCAGCCAACGCCCGAGACAGGGGAAGGGAGACGAAAAACTGTTTTTT. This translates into CASSQRPRQGKGDEKLFF.

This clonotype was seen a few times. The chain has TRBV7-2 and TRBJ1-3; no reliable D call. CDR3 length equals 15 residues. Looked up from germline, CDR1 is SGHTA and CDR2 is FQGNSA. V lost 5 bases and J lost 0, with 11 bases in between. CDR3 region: CASSTADFSGNTIYF. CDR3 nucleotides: TGTGCCAGCAGCACTGCAGACTTCTCTGGAAACACCATATATTTT.

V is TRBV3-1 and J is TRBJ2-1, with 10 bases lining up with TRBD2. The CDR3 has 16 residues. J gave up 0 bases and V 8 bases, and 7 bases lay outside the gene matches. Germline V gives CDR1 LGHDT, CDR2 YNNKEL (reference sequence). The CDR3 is CASARTSGNSYNEQFF. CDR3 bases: TGTGCCAGCGCACGGACTAGCGGAAACTCCTACAATGAGCAGTTCTTC.

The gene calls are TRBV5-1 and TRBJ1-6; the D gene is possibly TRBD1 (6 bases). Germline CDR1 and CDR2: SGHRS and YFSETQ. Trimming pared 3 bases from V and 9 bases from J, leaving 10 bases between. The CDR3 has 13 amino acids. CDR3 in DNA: TGCGCCAGCAGCTCCAGGGGAAGTTCACCCCTCCACTTT. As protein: CASSSRGSSPLHF.

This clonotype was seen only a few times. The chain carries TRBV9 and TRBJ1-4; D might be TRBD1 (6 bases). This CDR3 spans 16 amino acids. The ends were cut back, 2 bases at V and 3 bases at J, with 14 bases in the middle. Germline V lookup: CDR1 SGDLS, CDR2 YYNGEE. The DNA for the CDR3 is TGTGCCAGCAGCGTGGGCAGGGGTAGGGCTAATGAAAAACTGTTTTTT. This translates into CASSVGRGRANEKLFF.

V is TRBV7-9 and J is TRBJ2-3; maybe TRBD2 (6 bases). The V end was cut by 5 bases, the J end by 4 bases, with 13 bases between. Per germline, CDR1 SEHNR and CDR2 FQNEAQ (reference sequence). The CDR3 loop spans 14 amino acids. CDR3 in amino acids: CASSPGLSPDTQYF. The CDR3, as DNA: TGTGCCAGCAGCCCGGGACTTTCTCCAGATACGCAGTATTTT.

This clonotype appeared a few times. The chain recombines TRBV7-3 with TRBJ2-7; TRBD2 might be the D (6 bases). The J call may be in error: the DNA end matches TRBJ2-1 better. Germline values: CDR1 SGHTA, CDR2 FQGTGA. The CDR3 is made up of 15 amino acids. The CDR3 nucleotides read TGTGCCAGCAGCTTAAGTAGCGGACTTTACAATGAGCAGTTCTTC. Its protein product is CASSLSSGLYNEQFF.

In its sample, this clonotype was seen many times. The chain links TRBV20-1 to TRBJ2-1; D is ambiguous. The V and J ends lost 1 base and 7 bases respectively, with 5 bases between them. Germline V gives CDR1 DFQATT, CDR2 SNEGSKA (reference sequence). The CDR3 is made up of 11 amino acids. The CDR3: CSARVVNEQFF. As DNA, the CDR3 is TGCAGTGCTAGAGTAGTAAATGAGCAGTTCTTC.

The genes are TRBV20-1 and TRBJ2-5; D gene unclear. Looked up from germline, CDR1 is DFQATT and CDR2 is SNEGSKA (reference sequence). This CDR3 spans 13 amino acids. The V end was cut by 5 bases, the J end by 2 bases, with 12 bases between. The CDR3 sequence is CSAPSNGQETQYF. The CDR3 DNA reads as TGCAGTGCTCCCTCAAATGGGCAAGAGACCCAGTACTTC.

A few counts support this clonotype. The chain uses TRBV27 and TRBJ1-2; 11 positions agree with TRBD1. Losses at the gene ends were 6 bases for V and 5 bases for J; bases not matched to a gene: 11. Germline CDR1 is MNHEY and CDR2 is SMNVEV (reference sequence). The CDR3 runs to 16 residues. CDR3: CASRDRGRPAPYGYTF. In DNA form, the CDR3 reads TGTGCCAGCAGGGACAGGGGGCGACCTGCTCCTTATGGCTACACCTTC.

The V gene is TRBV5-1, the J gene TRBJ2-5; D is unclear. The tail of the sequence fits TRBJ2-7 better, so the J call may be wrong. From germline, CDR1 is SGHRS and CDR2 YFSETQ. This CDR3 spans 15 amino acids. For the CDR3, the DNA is TGCGCCAGCAGCTTGGGGACCATCTCCCTATACGAGCAGTACTTC. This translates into CASSLGTISLYEQYF.

The chain's CDR3 is CASSLEGGYNEQFF. In DNA form, the CDR3 reads TGTGCCAGCAGCTTAGAAGGCGGATACAATGAGCAGTTCTTC. This chain joins TRBV11-3 and TRBJ2-1; D gene ambiguous. V lost 0 bases and J lost 4, with 7 bases in between. This CDR3 is built from 14 residues. The germline V gene encodes CDR1 SGHNT and CDR2 YENEEA. Full variable domain (remainder filled in from reference TRBV11-3 and TRBJ2-1): EAGVVQSPRYKIIEKKQPVAFWCNPISGHNTLYWYLQNLGQGPELLIRYENEEAVDDSQLPKDRFSAERLKGVDSTLKIQPAELGDSAVYLCASSLEGGYNEQFFGPGTRLTVL.

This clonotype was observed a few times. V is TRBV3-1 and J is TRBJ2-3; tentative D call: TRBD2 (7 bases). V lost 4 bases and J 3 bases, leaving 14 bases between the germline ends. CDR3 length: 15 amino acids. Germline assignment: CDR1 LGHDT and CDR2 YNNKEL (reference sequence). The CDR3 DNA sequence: TGTGCCAGCAGCCTAGGAAAGGGGGGGACAGATACGCAGTATTTT. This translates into CASSLGKGGTDTQYF.

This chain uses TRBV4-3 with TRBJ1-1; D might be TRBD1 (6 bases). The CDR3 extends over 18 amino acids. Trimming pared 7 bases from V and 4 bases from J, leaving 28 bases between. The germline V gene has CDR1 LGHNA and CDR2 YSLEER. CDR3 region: CASTQELVAGVRGTEAFF. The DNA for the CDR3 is TGCGCCAGCACGCAAGAGTTGGTGGCAGGGGTCCGTGGCACTGAAGCTTTCTTT.

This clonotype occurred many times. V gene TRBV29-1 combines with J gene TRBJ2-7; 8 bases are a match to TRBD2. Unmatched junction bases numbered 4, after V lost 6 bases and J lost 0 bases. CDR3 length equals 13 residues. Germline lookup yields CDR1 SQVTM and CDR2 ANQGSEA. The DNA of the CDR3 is TGCAGCGTCATAGCGGGGTTCTCCTACGAGCAGTACTTC. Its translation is CSVIAGFSYEQYF.

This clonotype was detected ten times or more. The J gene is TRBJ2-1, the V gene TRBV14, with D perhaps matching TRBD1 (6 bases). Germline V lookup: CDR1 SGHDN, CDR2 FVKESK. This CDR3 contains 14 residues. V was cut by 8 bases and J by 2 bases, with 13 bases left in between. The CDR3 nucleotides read TGTGCCAGCGCCGACCGGGACACCTACAATGAGCAGTTCTTC. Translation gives CASADRDTYNEQFF. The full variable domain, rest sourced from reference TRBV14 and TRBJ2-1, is EAGVTQFPSHSVIEKGQTVTLRCDPISGHDNLYWYRRVMGKEIKFLLHFVKESKQDESGMPNNRFLAERTGGTYSTLKVQPAELEDSGVYFCASADRDTYNEQFFGPGTRLTVL.

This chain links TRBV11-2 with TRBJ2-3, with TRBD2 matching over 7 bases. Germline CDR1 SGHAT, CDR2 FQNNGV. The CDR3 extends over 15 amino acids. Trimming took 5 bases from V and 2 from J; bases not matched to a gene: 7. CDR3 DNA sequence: TGTGCCAGCAGCCCAGCGGGGTCTCACACAGATACGCAGTATTTT. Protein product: CASSPAGSHTDTQYF.

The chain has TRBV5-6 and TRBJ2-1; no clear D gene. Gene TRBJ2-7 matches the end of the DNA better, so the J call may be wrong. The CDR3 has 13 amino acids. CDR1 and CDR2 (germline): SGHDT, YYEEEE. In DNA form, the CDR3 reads TGTGCCAGCAGCTACGTGGGGTCCTACGAGCAGTACTTC. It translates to CASSYVGSYEQYF.